This TCR beta chain emerged from a study of T cell changes during pregnancy in multiple sclerosis. The CDR3 contains 15 residues. The germline gives CDR1 SEHNR, CDR2 FQNEAQ (reference sequence). Trimming pared 2 bases from V and 5 bases from J, leaving 15 bases between. Here immunoSEQ multiplex PCR was the method, and the copy in TCRdb shows in-frame clones only, minus some. The data show 39,000 or so clones, more than 85% seen once. The sequence was obtained from a female donor with multiple sclerosis, enrolled in a pregnancy study. V is TRBV7-9 and J is TRBJ1-2; D is possibly TRBD1 (6 bases). Sequences were derived from CD8+ T cells from peripheral blood mononuclear cells, sampled after pregnancy. The CDR3 DNA reads as TGTGCCAGCAGCTTAATTACGGGTCAGGGGTATGGCTACACCTTC. Protein sequence: CASSLITGQGYGYTF.